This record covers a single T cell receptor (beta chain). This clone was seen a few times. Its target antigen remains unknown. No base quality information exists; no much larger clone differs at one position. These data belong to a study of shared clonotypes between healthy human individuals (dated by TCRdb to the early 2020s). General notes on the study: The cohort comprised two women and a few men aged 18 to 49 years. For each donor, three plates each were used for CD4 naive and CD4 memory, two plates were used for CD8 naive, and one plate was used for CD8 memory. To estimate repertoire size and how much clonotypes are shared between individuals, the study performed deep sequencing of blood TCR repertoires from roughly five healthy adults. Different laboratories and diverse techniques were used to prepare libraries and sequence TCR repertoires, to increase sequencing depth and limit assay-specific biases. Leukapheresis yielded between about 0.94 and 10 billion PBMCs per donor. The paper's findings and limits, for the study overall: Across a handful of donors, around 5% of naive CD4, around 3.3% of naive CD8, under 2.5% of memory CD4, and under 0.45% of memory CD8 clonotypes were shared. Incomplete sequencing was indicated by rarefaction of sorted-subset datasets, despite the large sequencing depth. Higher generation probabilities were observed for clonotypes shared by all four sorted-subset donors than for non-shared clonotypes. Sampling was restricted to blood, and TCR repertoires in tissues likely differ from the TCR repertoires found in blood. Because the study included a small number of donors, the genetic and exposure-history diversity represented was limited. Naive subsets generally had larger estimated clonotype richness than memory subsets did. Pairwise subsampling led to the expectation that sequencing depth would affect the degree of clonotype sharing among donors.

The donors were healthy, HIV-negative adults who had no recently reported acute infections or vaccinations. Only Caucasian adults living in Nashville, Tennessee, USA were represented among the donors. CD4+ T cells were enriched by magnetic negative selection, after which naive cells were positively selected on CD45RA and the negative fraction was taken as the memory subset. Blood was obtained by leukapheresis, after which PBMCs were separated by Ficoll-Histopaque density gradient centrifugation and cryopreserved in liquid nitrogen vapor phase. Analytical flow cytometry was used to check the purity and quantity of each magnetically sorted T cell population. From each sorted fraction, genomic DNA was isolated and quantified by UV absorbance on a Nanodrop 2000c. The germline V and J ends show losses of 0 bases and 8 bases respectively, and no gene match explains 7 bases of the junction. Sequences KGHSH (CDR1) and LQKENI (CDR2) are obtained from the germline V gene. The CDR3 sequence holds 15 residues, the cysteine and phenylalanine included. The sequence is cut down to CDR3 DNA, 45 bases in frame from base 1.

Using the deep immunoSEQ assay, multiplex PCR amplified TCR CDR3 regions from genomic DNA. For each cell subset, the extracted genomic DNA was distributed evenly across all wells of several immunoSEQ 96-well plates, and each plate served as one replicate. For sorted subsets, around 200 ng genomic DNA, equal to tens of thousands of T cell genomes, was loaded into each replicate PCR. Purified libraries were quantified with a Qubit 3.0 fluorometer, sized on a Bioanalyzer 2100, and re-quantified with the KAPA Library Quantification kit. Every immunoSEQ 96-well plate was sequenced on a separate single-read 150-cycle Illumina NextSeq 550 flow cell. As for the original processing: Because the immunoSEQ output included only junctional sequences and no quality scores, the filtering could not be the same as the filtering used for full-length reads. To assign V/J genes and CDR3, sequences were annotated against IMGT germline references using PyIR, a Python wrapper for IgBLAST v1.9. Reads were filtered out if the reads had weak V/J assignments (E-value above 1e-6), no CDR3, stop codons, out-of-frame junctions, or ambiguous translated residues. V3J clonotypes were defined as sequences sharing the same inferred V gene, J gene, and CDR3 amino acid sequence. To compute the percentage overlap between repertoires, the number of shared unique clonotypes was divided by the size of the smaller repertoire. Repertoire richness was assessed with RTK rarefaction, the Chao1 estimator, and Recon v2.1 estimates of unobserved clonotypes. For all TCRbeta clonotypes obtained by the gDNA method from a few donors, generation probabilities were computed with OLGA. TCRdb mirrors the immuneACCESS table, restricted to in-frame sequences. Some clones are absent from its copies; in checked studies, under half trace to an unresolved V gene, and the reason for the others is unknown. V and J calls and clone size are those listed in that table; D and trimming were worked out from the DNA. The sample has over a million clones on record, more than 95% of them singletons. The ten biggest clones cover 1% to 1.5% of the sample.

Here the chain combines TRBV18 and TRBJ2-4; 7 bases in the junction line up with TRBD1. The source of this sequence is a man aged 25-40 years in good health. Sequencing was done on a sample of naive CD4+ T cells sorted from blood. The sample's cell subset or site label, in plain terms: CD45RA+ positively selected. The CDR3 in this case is CASSPPGRDSYIQYF. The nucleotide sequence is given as TGTGCCAGCTCACCACCGGGCAGGGACAGCTACATTCAGTACTTC.